These 26 T cell receptor beta chains were all obtained from the same sample, sequenced in a study of blood T cell repertoires in COVID-19. Method: immunoSEQ multiplex PCR; TCRdb's copy keeps in-frame clones and lacks some. The table has approximately 230,000 clones, around nine tenths seen once. Input material: peripheral blood. These receptors were obtained from a woman between 35 and 50 years old who had recovered from COVID-19.

The genes are TRBV28 and TRBJ1-2; D is unclear. V lost 2 bases to trimming and J lost 8 bases, with 12 bases between them. Germline V gives CDR1 MDHEN, CDR2 SYDVKM. This CDR3 is built from 13 residues. The CDR3 sequence is CASSLGPSIGYTF. The CDR3 coding sequence is TGTGCCAGCAGTTTAGGGCCATCTATCGGCTACACCTTC.

In this sample, this clone turned up once. The chain couples TRBV27 to TRBJ2-3, with TRBD1 as a possible D gene (6 bases). CDR1 is MNHEY, CDR2 SMNVEV, per germline (reference sequence). The CDR3 extends over 18 amino acids. Trimming stripped 4 bases from V and 5 bases from J, with 25 bases between. The CDR3 is CASSSGRQVLGVLDTQYF. The CDR3 DNA sequence: TGTGCCAGCAGTTCCGGCAGACAGGTCCTGGGGGTCCTAGATACGCAGTATTTT.

The chain employs TRBV5-4 and TRBJ2-3; weak D call: TRBD2 (5 bases). The CDR3 runs 13 residues. The V gene's germline CDR1 is SGHNT and CDR2 YYREEE (reference sequence). Trimming removed 4 bases at V and 6 bases at J, with 12 bases between. The CDR3 nucleotides are TGTGCCAGCAGCCGGGATAACCATGATACGCAGTATTTT. Its protein product is CASSRDNHDTQYF.

This clone was detected only once. J is TRBJ1-2 and V is TRBV5-4; D remains ambiguous. Germline values: CDR1 SGHNT, CDR2 YYREEE (reference sequence). The length of the CDR3 is 16 residues. Trimming removed 4 bases at V and 4 bases at J, with 20 bases between. The CDR3 sequence: CASSLGGSLWGYGYTF. CDR3 coding DNA: TGTGCCAGCAGCCTGGGAGGGTCACTTTGGGGCTATGGCTACACCTTC.

The V gene is TRBV5-1, the J gene TRBJ2-1; no reliable D call. Deletions cut 4 bases from V and 2 bases from J, with 10 bases between. Looked up from germline, CDR1 is SGHRS and CDR2 is YFSETQ. This CDR3 spans 14 amino acids. The CDR3, as DNA: TGCGCCAGCAGCATAAGCGATCCCTACAATGAGCAGTTCTTC. It is translated as CASSISDPYNEQFF.

The J gene is TRBJ2-2, the V gene TRBV7-3; D gene ambiguous. This CDR3 region has 12 residues. With 2 bases removed from V and 6 bases from J, the gap between germline ends came to 4 bases. The germline V gene encodes CDR1 SGHTA and CDR2 FQGTGA. The CDR3 sequence: CASSLPSGELFF. CDR3 nucleotides: TGTGCCAGCAGCTTACCCTCCGGGGAGCTGTTTTTT.

As concerns this clone: It is unclear where the CDR3 begins or ends on the DNA, so no DNA is shown, and the CDR3 is as TCRdb lists it. The chain has TRBV28 and TRBJ1-4; the table's D call, TRBD1, has no DNA check behind it. Looked up from germline, CDR1 is MDHEN and CDR2 is SYDVKM. The CDR3 totals 14 residues, both ends included. CDR3 protein: CASSSGTAGEKLFF.

The gene calls are TRBV7-2 and TRBJ1-1, with D possibly being TRBD1 (5 bases). The CDR3 is 13 residues long. The germline V gene has CDR1 SGHTA and CDR2 FQGNSA. Trimming removed 5 bases from V and 0 bases from J, with 7 bases in between. The CDR3 loop reads CASSIQVNTEAFF. Here the CDR3 DNA reads TGTGCCAGCAGCATACAGGTGAACACTGAAGCTTTCTTT.

The CDR3 coding sequence is TGTGCCAGCAGCACCCGAGGTTCAGAAGGGGGACGCCCATACAATGAGCAGTTCTTC. It specifies CASSTRGSEGGRPYNEQFF. The chain combines TRBV11-3 with TRBJ2-1, with D perhaps TRBD1 (6 bases). Trimming took 5 bases from V and 4 from J, leaving 27 bases between them. The germline CDR1 and CDR2 sequences are SGHNT and YENEEA. This CDR3 spans 19 amino acids.

The sample holds one count of this clone. The chain uses TRBV25-1 and TRBJ2-7; maybe TRBD1 (6 bases). Between the trimmed V and J ends, which lost 4 bases and 5 bases, there was a span of 15 bases. The CDR3 extends over 14 amino acids. The germline gives CDR1 MGHDK, CDR2 SYGVNS. This chain's CDR3 is CASSVQGAGDEQYF. For the CDR3, the DNA is TGTGCCAGCAGTGTACAGGGTGCAGGGGACGAGCAGTACTTC.

On this clone itself: At one boundary the junction diverges from the germline segment, which might be a read error. The CDR3 region is CASSTTGTHSSRIF. CDR3 DNA: TGTGCCAGTTCTACCACCGGGACACACTCTTCCCGGATCTTC. The chain carries TRBV19 and TRBJ1-2; D may be TRBD1 (6 bases). The CDR3 is made up of 14 amino acids. Germline V gives CDR1 LNHDA, CDR2 SQIVND (reference sequence).

This clone appeared once. The V call is TRBV29-1, the J call TRBJ1-1; a weak D match, TRBD1 (5 bases). Per germline, CDR1 SQVTM and CDR2 ANQGSEA. The CDR3 is made up of 12 amino acids. V was shortened by 3 bases and J by 8 bases, with 13 bases between the two germline ends. This CDR3 is CSVEVGLVEAFF. Written as DNA, the CDR3 is TGCAGCGTTGAGGTGGGGCTTGTGGAAGCTTTCTTT. The full variable domain, rest sourced from reference TRBV29-1 and TRBJ1-1, is SAVISQKPSRDICQRGTSLTIQCQVDSQVTMMFWYRQQPGQSLTLIATANQGSEATYESGFVIDKFPISRPNLTFSTLTVSNMSPEDSSIYLCSVEVGLVEAFFGQGTRLTVV.

The V gene is TRBV4-3, the J gene TRBJ2-1; TRBD1 matches at 9 bases. The V segment lost 2 bases and the J segment 4 bases; nucleotides outside the gene matches: 6. The length of the CDR3 is 16 residues. Germline V gives CDR1 LGHNA, CDR2 YSLEER. CDR3 nucleotide sequence: TGCGCCAGCAGCCAACGGACCGGGACAGGGTACAATGAGCAGTTCTTC. Its protein product is CASSQRTGTGYNEQFF.

This clone was counted at least ten times. The CDR3: CASSYSLANRDRVETGELFF. The CDR3 bases are TGTGCCAGCAGTTACTCTTTGGCGAACCGGGACAGGGTGGAAACCGGGGAGCTGTTTTTT. This chain joins TRBV6-2 or TRBV6-3 and TRBJ2-2; 9 positions agree with TRBD1. Germline CDR1 reads MNHEY; CDR2 reads SVGEGT. The CDR3 length is 20 residues. With V trimmed by 0 bases and J by 5 bases, 16 bases remained unmatched.

V gene TRBV5-1 combines with J gene TRBJ2-3, with 7 bases matching TRBD1. Germline V gene data show CDR1 as SGHRS and CDR2 as YFSETQ. J was trimmed by 1 base and V by 5 bases; bases with no gene match: 10. The CDR3 has 16 amino acids. For the CDR3, the DNA is TGCGCCAGCAGTTCGACCGGGACAGACCGCACAGATACGCAGTATTTT. Protein: CASSSTGTDRTDTQYF.

The rearrangement uses TRBV7-2 and TRBJ2-2; a possible D gene is TRBD1 (5 bases). From germline, CDR1 is SGHTA and CDR2 FQGNSA. The CDR3 sequence is 16 residues long. V was clipped by 1 base and J by 6 bases, with 15 bases between them. This chain's CDR3 is CASSLEGFRVAGELFF. In DNA, the CDR3 is TGTGCCAGCAGCTTAGAAGGGTTCAGGGTGGCCGGGGAGCTGTTTTTT.

The CDR3 protein is CATSDPGQGVAGELFF. The CDR3 DNA follows: TGTGCCACCAGTGATCCGGGACAGGGGGTTGCCGGGGAGCTGTTTTTT. The chain links TRBV24-1 to TRBJ2-2; 11 positions agree with TRBD1. The CDR3 has 16 amino acids. The trim removed 3 bases at V and 6 bases at J, leaving 5 bases unmatched. Germline V gene lookup returns CDR1 KGHDR and CDR2 SFDVKD.

The table lists this clone with a count of one. The chain combines TRBV7-2 with TRBJ2-3, with TRBD1 as a possible D gene (6 bases). This CDR3 spans 18 amino acids. The germline CDR1 and CDR2 sequences are SGHTA and FQGNSA. V lost 7 bases and J 0 bases, leaving 23 bases between the germline ends. CDR3 DNA: TGTGCCAGCACTAAAAAGGCCCTACAGGGATACAGCACAGATACGCAGTATTTT. It specifies CASTKKALQGYSTDTQYF.

The chain joins TRBV11-2 to TRBJ2-2; 7 bases are shared with TRBD2. V shed 0 bases and J 1 base; nucleotides not matched to a gene: 2. The CDR3 runs to 16 residues. Germline values: CDR1 SGHAT, CDR2 FQNNGV. The CDR3 sequence: CASSLELARNTGELFF. The CDR3 DNA reads as TGTGCCAGCAGCTTAGAACTAGCGCGGAACACCGGGGAGCTGTTTTTT.

The chain recombines TRBV30 with TRBJ2-7, with 7 positions matching TRBD1. The V and J ends lost 1 base and 6 bases, in that order; junction bases with no gene match: 0. Germline values: CDR1 GTSNPN, CDR2 SVGIG (reference sequence). The CDR3 is 11 residues long. CDR3 DNA sequence: TGTGCCTGGAGTGACAGGGGCGAGCAGTACTTC. Translating it yields CAWSDRGEQYF.

The rearrangement uses TRBV7-9 and TRBJ2-2, with D tentatively TRBD2 (6 bases). The V end lost 5 bases, the J end lost 7 bases, and 17 bases lay between the germline ends. This CDR3 has 15 residues. CDR1 and CDR2 from the germline V gene are SEHNR and FQNEAQ (reference sequence). Here the CDR3 DNA reads TGTGCCAGCAGCCCCTTAGGAGTGGGAGGCGGGGAGCTGTTTTTT. As protein: CASSPLGVGGGELFF.

The chain carries TRBV3-1 (or the pseudogene TRBV3-2) and TRBJ2-3, with D tentatively TRBD2 (5 bases). This CDR3 region has 15 residues. Germline V gene lookup returns CDR1 LGHDT and CDR2 YNNKEL (reference sequence). V was trimmed by 7 bases and J by 5 bases, leaving 19 bases between them. The CDR3 is CASTFTELGRDTQYF. CDR3 sequence (DNA): TGTGCCAGCACCTTTACTGAACTAGGTAGAGATACGCAGTATTTT.

The chain links TRBV11-2 to TRBJ1-5; possible D gene TRBD1, 6 bases. The CDR3 totals 13 residues. The V gene lost 5 bases and the J gene lost 6 bases, with 11 bases spanning the gap. Per germline, CDR1 SGHAT and CDR2 FQNNGV. The CDR3 region has the DNA TGTGCCAGCAGCCCAACAGGGCTTCAGCCCCAGCATTTT. This gives the protein CASSPTGLQPQHF.

V and J are TRBV27 and TRBJ2-3; 8 nucleotides align to TRBD2. Losses at the gene ends were 6 bases for V and 14 bases for J; bases not matched to a gene: 19. The CDR3 spans 15 residues. CDR1 MNHEY and CDR2 SMNVEV come from the germline V gene (reference sequence). CDR3 sequence reads: CASSPDRAGGKLMYF. In DNA form, the CDR3 reads TGTGCCAGCAGCCCCGATAGGGCGGGGGGTAAACTTATGTATTTT.

The chain couples TRBV11-3 to TRBJ1-2, with a possible D match to TRBD1 (6 bases). The V end was cut by 5 bases, the J end by 3 bases, with 10 bases between. Looked up from germline, CDR1 is SGHNT and CDR2 is YENEEA. This CDR3 is built from 13 residues. The CDR3 DNA reads TGTGCCAGCAGCCGGGACACCGACTATGGCTACACCTTC. Translation gives CASSRDTDYGYTF.

This clone was counted many times. The chain carries TRBV24-1 and TRBJ2-3; TRBD2 aligns across 7 bases. The CDR3 has 14 residues. CDR1 is KGHDR, CDR2 SFDVKD, per germline. V gave up 5 bases and J gave up 6 bases; unmatched junction bases: 7. For the CDR3, the DNA is TGTGCCACCAGTGTTAGCGGGCGTGGGGATACGCAGTATTTT. Encoded protein: CATSVSGRGDTQYF.